This TCR beta chain was recorded in a study of response to subunit inactivated influenza vaccine. Points from the study as a whole: A suggestion made by the authors is that each seasonal influenza vaccination recruits few new T cells.

The germline V gene encodes CDR1 SGHVS and CDR2 FQNEAQ. Unmatched junction bases numbered 7, after V lost 3 bases and J lost 4 bases. The CDR3 runs 15 residues. TCRdb reprocessed the RT-PCR reads via MiXCR and lists one record per CDR3 protein. The sample consists of over 800,000 distinct CDR3 sequences, 21% of them appearing once. Of note for this clonotype: What it recognizes is unknown.

The clonotype was recovered from a man aged 45-60 years who received an inactivated influenza vaccine. This specimen consisted of PBMCs from blood, obtained approximately 5 days after vaccination. The gene calls are TRBV7-8 and TRBJ2-5, with TRBD2 matching 8 bases. Here the CDR3 DNA reads TGTGCCAGCAGCTTGACCCGGGGGGGACGAGAGACCCAGTACTTC. Residues: CASSLTRGGRETQYF.